A selection of T cell receptor beta chains follows, all from one sample in a study of blood T cell repertoires in COVID-19. TCRdb's table, derived via immunoSEQ multiplex PCR, lists solely in-frame clones and lacks some. The table records some 270,000 clones, around nine tenths of them present only once. What was sequenced was peripheral blood. These receptor sequences come from a middle-aged man with active or convalescent COVID-19. CDR3s include the opening cysteine and the closing phenylalanine or tryptophan. The D gene is left open where the match is weak. For some rows the clone size is stated as once, few or many, or as a class when expanded; others skip it.

cdr3_aa: CASSVSGASSGNTIYF
cdr3_nt: TGTGCCAGCAGCGTATCTGGGGCCTCCTCTGGAAACACCATATATTTT
clone_size: .
d_call: .
j_call: TRBJ1-3
v_call: TRBV9
cdr3_length: 16

cdr3_aa: CASSLYASGRVYEQYF
cdr3_nt: TGTGCCAGCAGTCTATACGCTAGCGGGAGGGTCTACGAGCAGTACTTC
clone_size: .
d_call: TRBD2
j_call: TRBJ2-7
v_call: TRBV28
cdr3_length: 16

cdr3_aa: CSVSGNTEAFF
cdr3_nt: TGCAGTGTTTCAGGGAACACTGAAGCTTTCTTT
clone_size: .
d_call: .
j_call: TRBJ1-1
v_call: TRBV20-1
cdr3_length: 11

cdr3_aa: CASSQTLTDNYGYTF
cdr3_nt: TGCGCCAGCAGCCAAACATTGACAGATAACTATGGCTACACCTTC
clone_size: few
d_call: .
j_call: TRBJ1-2
v_call: TRBV4-1
cdr3_length: 15

cdr3_aa: CASRRTGQAGFTGELFF
cdr3_nt: TGTGCCAGTAGACGGACAGGGCAAGCGGGATTCACCGGGGAGCTGTTTTTT
clone_size: .
d_call: .
j_call: TRBJ2-2
v_call: TRBV19
cdr3_length: 17

cdr3_aa: CASSSQQGAGGYTF
cdr3_nt: TGTGCCAGCAGCTCCCAACAGGGGGCGGGCGGCTACACCTTC
clone_size: .
d_call: TRBD1
j_call: TRBJ1-2
v_call: TRBV7-2
cdr3_length: 14

cdr3_aa: CASSFTPGQGDSPLHF
cdr3_nt: TGTGCCAGCAGTTTTACTCCGGGACAGGGGGATTCACCCCTCCACTTT
clone_size: .
d_call: TRBD1
j_call: TRBJ1-6
v_call: TRBV11-2
cdr3_length: 16

cdr3_aa: CASSYSGTGGEKLFF
cdr3_nt: TGCGCCAGCAGCTATTCCGGGACAGGGGGCGAAAAACTGTTTTTT
clone_size: .
d_call: TRBD1
j_call: TRBJ1-4
v_call: TRBV5-1
cdr3_length: 15

cdr3_aa: CAWSPDSNSPLHF
cdr3_nt: TGTGCCTGGAGTCCGGACAGTAATTCACCCCTCCACTTT
clone_size: .
d_call: .
j_call: TRBJ1-6
v_call: TRBV30
cdr3_length: 13

cdr3_aa: CASSLGSGAYEQYF
cdr3_nt: TGTGCCAGCAGCTTAGGTAGCGGGGCCTACGAGCAGTACTTC
clone_size: .
d_call: TRBD2
j_call: TRBJ2-7
v_call: TRBV5-4
cdr3_length: 14

cdr3_aa: CATGTSGGARYNEQFF
cdr3_nt: TGCGCCACCGGGACTAGCGGGGGGGCCCGATACAATGAGCAGTTCTTC
clone_size: .
d_call: TRBD2
j_call: TRBJ2-1
v_call: TRBV4-1
cdr3_length: 16

cdr3_aa: CASSPRELGRQPQHF
cdr3_nt: TGTGCCAGTAGTCCCCGGGAACTGGGGAGGCAGCCCCAGCATTTT
clone_size: once
d_call: .
j_call: TRBJ1-5
v_call: TRBV19
cdr3_length: 15

cdr3_aa: CASSPPTSTDTQYF
cdr3_nt: TGTGCCAGCAGCCCTCCAACTAGCACAGATACGCAGTATTTT
clone_size: few
d_call: .
j_call: TRBJ2-3
v_call: TRBV11-1
cdr3_length: 14

cdr3_aa: CASSMTGLNEQFF
cdr3_nt: TGTGCCAGCAGCATGACAGGCCTCAATGAGCAGTTCTTC
clone_size: .
d_call: .
j_call: TRBJ2-1
v_call: TRBV11-2
cdr3_length: 13

cdr3_aa: CASSQRGTGRHFGTEAFF
cdr3_nt: TGCGCCAGCAGTCAACGGGGGACAGGGAGGCATTTCGGCACTGAAGCTTTCTTT
clone_size: .
d_call: TRBD1
j_call: TRBJ1-1
v_call: TRBV23-1
cdr3_length: 18

cdr3_aa: CASSQFRGTGVETQYF
cdr3_nt: TGTGCCAGCAGCCAATTCCGAGGGACAGGGGTAGAGACCCAGTACTTC
clone_size: .
d_call: TRBD1
j_call: TRBJ2-5
v_call: TRBV14
cdr3_length: 16

cdr3_aa: CASSGDRGLAEQFF
cdr3_nt: TGTGCCAGCTCGGGGGACAGGGGATTGGCTGAGCAGTTCTTC
clone_size: .
d_call: TRBD1
j_call: TRBJ2-1
v_call: TRBV2
cdr3_length: 14

cdr3_aa: CASRKSEATGELFF
cdr3_nt: TGTGCCAGCAGGAAGTCTGAGGCTACCGGGGAGCTGTTTTTT
clone_size: .
d_call: .
j_call: TRBJ2-2
v_call: TRBV3-1/TRBV3-2
cdr3_length: 14

cdr3_aa: CASSFGTGPGTGELFF
cdr3_nt: TGCGCCAGCAGCTTTGGGACAGGGCCTGGGACCGGGGAGCTGTTTTTT
clone_size: .
d_call: TRBD1
j_call: TRBJ2-2
v_call: TRBV5-1
cdr3_length: 16

cdr3_aa: CASSLRDRYYEQYF
cdr3_nt: TGTGCCAGCAGCTTGCGGGACAGATACTACGAGCAGTACTTC
clone_size: once
d_call: TRBD1
j_call: TRBJ2-7
v_call: TRBV5-6
cdr3_length: 14

cdr3_aa: CASGLFAAGVPTSPLHF
cdr3_nt: TGTGCTAGTGGTTTGTTCGCCGCCGGGGTTCCGACGTCACCCCTCCACTTT
clone_size: .
d_call: .
j_call: TRBJ1-6
v_call: TRBV12-5
cdr3_length: 17

cdr3_aa: CASIFVGGKTQYF
cdr3_nt: TGTGCCAGCATTTTCGTCGGGGGAAAGACCCAGTACTTC
clone_size: .
d_call: .
j_call: TRBJ2-5
v_call: TRBV7-9
cdr3_length: 13

cdr3_aa: CASSGQGQETQYF
cdr3_nt: TGCGCCAGCAGCGGGCAGGGCCAAGAGACCCAGTACTTC
clone_size: few
d_call: .
j_call: TRBJ2-5
v_call: TRBV5-1
cdr3_length: 13

cdr3_aa: CASSQEKWPGQGSGYGYTF
cdr3_nt: TGCGCCAGCAGCCAAGAGAAGTGGCCGGGACAGGGGTCGGGGTATGGCTACACCTTC
clone_size: .
d_call: TRBD1
j_call: TRBJ1-2
v_call: TRBV4-1
cdr3_length: 19

cdr3_aa: CAWTDRGFTEAFF
cdr3_nt: TGTGCCTGGACTGACAGGGGGTTTACTGAAGCTTTCTTT
clone_size: .
d_call: TRBD1
j_call: TRBJ1-1
v_call: TRBV30
cdr3_length: 13

cdr3_aa: CASSVDPGMEAGANVLTF
cdr3_nt: TGTGCCAGCAGCGTAGATCCAGGGATGGAAGCTGGGGCCAACGTCCTGACTTTC
clone_size: .
d_call: .
j_call: TRBJ2-6
v_call: TRBV9
cdr3_length: 18

cdr3_aa: CASSEVRAFSSGNTIYF
cdr3_nt: TGTGCCAGCAGTGAAGTGCGGGCTTTCTCCTCTGGAAACACCATATATTTT
clone_size: few
d_call: .
j_call: TRBJ1-3
v_call: TRBV2
cdr3_length: 17

cdr3_aa: CASSLSGGEDRTDQETQYF
cdr3_nt: TGTGCCAGCAGCCTTAGCGGGGGTGAAGACAGGACGGACCAAGAGACCCAGTACTTC
clone_size: .
d_call: TRBD2
j_call: TRBJ2-5
v_call: TRBV5-6
cdr3_length: 19

cdr3_aa: CASLSGRNTEAFF
cdr3_nt: TGTGCCAGCTTGTCAGGTAGGAACACTGAAGCTTTCTTT
clone_size: .
d_call: .
j_call: TRBJ1-1
v_call: TRBV2
cdr3_length: 13

cdr3_aa: CASTRGAREQYF
cdr3_nt: TGTGCCAGCACCCGGGGGGCGCGTGAGCAGTACTTC
clone_size: .
d_call: .
j_call: TRBJ2-7
v_call: TRBV12-3/TRBV12-4
cdr3_length: 12

cdr3_aa: CASSVTGLANYGYTF
cdr3_nt: TGTGCCAGCAGCGTCACAGGCCTTGCTAACTATGGCTACACCTTC
clone_size: .
d_call: .
j_call: TRBJ1-2
v_call: TRBV9
cdr3_length: 15

cdr3_aa: CASSPRRGGRQETQYF
cdr3_nt: TGTGCCAGCAGCCCCCGACGGGGGGGCCGACAAGAGACCCAGTACTTC
clone_size: .
d_call: TRBD2
j_call: TRBJ2-5
v_call: TRBV14
cdr3_length: 16

cdr3_aa: CASSQALLNSPLHF
cdr3_nt: TGTGCCAGCAGCCAAGCCCTTTTAAATTCACCCCTCCACTTT
clone_size: .
d_call: .
j_call: TRBJ1-6
v_call: TRBV14
cdr3_length: 14

cdr3_aa: CAGGGAGKTQYF
cdr3_nt: TGTGCCGGCGGGGGGGCCGGTAAGACCCAGTACTTC
clone_size: .
d_call: TRBD2
j_call: TRBJ2-5
v_call: TRBV2
cdr3_length: 12

cdr3_aa: CASSESLAGNGNGELFF
cdr3_nt: TGCGCCAGCAGTGAGTCGTTAGCGGGAAATGGGAACGGGGAGCTGTTTTTT
clone_size: .
d_call: TRBD2
j_call: TRBJ2-2
v_call: TRBV10-2
cdr3_length: 17

cdr3_aa: CASSPPQRVAAGGVETQYF
cdr3_nt: TGTGCCAGCTCACCTCCGCAGAGGGTAGCGGCCGGTGGGGTAGAGACCCAGTACTTC
clone_size: .
d_call: .
j_call: TRBJ2-5
v_call: TRBV18
cdr3_length: 19

cdr3_aa: CASSLSVGVRNTEAFF
cdr3_nt: TGTGCCAGCAGTTTAAGTGTAGGGGTGAGGAACACTGAAGCTTTCTTT
clone_size: .
d_call: .
j_call: TRBJ1-1
v_call: TRBV5-5
cdr3_length: 16

cdr3_aa: CSVGHGGVGNTGELFF
cdr3_nt: TGCAGCGTTGGCCACGGCGGGGTGGGAAACACCGGGGAGCTGTTTTTT
clone_size: .
d_call: .
j_call: TRBJ2-2
v_call: TRBV29-1
cdr3_length: 16

cdr3_aa: CASSGQGGLNEQFF
cdr3_nt: TGTGCCAGCAGTGGGCAGGGAGGGTTGAATGAGCAGTTCTTC
clone_size: .
d_call: TRBD2
j_call: TRBJ2-1
v_call: TRBV25-1
cdr3_length: 14

cdr3_aa: CASSFGATGYTDTQYF
cdr3_nt: TGTGCCAGCAGCTTCGGAGCGACAGGTTACACAGATACGCAGTATTTT
clone_size: .
d_call: .
j_call: TRBJ2-3
v_call: TRBV11-3
cdr3_length: 16

cdr3_aa: CAISEPGHPGQGAQDTEAFF
cdr3_nt: TGTGCCATCAGTGAGCCAGGACATCCGGGACAGGGGGCGCAGGACACTGAAGCTTTCTTT
clone_size: few
d_call: TRBD1
j_call: TRBJ1-1
v_call: TRBV10-3
cdr3_length: 20

cdr3_aa: CASSLQGARNEQYF
cdr3_nt: TGTGCCAGCAGTCTTCAGGGGGCTCGGAACGAGCAGTACTTC
clone_size: once
d_call: TRBD1
j_call: TRBJ2-7
v_call: TRBV6-5
cdr3_length: 14

cdr3_aa: CASSRSGGLKAMGSGNTIYF
cdr3_nt: TGTGCCAGTAGTCGCTCAGGGGGCCTAAAGGCAATGGGCTCTGGAAACACCATATATTTT
clone_size: .
d_call: TRBD1
j_call: TRBJ1-3
v_call: TRBV19
cdr3_length: 20

cdr3_aa: CASSDSGANTGELFF
cdr3_nt: TGTGCCAGCAGTGATTCGGGGGCGAACACCGGGGAGCTGTTTTTT
clone_size: .
d_call: .
j_call: TRBJ2-2
v_call: TRBV2
cdr3_length: 15

cdr3_aa: CASSLGSGELFF
cdr3_nt: TGTGCCAGCAGCTTAGGGAGCGGGGAGCTGTTTTTT
clone_size: once
d_call: .
j_call: TRBJ2-2
v_call: TRBV7-3
cdr3_length: 12

cdr3_aa: CASSVDNGNQPQHF
cdr3_nt: TGTGCCAGCAGCGTAGACAACGGCAATCAGCCCCAGCATTTT
clone_size: .
d_call: .
j_call: TRBJ1-5
v_call: TRBV9
cdr3_length: 14

cdr3_aa: CASTSTGPGFNEKLFF
cdr3_nt: TGTGCCAGCACCTCCACCGGGCCGGGGTTTAATGAAAAACTGTTTTTT
clone_size: .
d_call: .
j_call: TRBJ1-4
v_call: TRBV2
cdr3_length: 16

cdr3_aa: CASSQGVNEQYF
cdr3_nt: TGTGCCAGCAGCCAGGGGGTTAACGAGCAGTACTTC
clone_size: .
d_call: TRBD1
j_call: TRBJ2-7
v_call: TRBV11-2
cdr3_length: 12

cdr3_aa: CASSLSHSGAPRDTQYF
cdr3_nt: TGTGCCAGCAGCTTAAGCCATAGCGGGGCCCCTAGAGATACGCAGTATTTT
clone_size: .
d_call: TRBD2
j_call: TRBJ2-3
v_call: TRBV11-3
cdr3_length: 17

cdr3_aa: CASSDRGRNEKLFF
cdr3_nt: TGTGCCAGCAGTGACAGGGGAAGGAATGAAAAACTGTTTTTT
clone_size: .
d_call: .
j_call: TRBJ1-4
v_call: TRBV6-1
cdr3_length: 14

cdr3_aa: CAWSVGVSGYTF
cdr3_nt: TGTGCCTGGAGTGTCGGGGTATCCGGTTACACCTTC
clone_size: .
d_call: .
j_call: TRBJ1-2
v_call: TRBV30
cdr3_length: 12

cdr3_aa: CASSVRQGEAFF
cdr3_nt: TGTGCCAGCAGCGTAAGACAGGGTGAAGCTTTCTTT
clone_size: .
d_call: TRBD1
j_call: TRBJ1-1
v_call: TRBV9
cdr3_length: 12

cdr3_aa: CASSLGITGGEQFF
cdr3_nt: TGTGCCAGCAGCTTAGGTATTACCGGAGGTGAGCAGTTCTTC
clone_size: .
d_call: .
j_call: TRBJ2-1
v_call: TRBV13
cdr3_length: 14

cdr3_aa: CASSLTRGNTEAFF
cdr3_nt: TGTGCCAGTAGTCTAACTCGTGGGAACACTGAAGCTTTCTTT
clone_size: .
d_call: .
j_call: TRBJ1-1
v_call: TRBV19
cdr3_length: 14

cdr3_aa: CASSRGQGQYF
cdr3_nt: TGTGCCAGCAGTAGGGGACAAGGGCAGTATTTT
clone_size: .
d_call: .
j_call: TRBJ2-3
v_call: TRBV12-3/TRBV12-4
cdr3_length: 11